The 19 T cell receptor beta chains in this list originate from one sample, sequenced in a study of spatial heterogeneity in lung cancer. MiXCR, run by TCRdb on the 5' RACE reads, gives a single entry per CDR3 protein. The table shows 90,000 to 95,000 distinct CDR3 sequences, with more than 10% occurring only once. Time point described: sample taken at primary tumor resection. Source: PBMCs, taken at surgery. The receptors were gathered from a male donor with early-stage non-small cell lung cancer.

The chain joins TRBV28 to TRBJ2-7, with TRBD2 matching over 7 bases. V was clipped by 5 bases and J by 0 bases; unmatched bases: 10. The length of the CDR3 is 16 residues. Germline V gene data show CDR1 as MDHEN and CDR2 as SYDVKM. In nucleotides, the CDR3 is TGTGCCAGCAGTGGGCGCCGTGGACTAGACTCCTACGAGCAGTACTTC. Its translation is CASSGRRGLDSYEQYF.

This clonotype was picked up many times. CDR3 DNA sequence: TGTGCTAGTGGCCAGACCGGGGAAACGGTCCGTGAAGCTTTCTTT. It translates to CASGQTGETVREAFF. The J gene is TRBJ1-1, the V gene TRBV12-5, with D unresolved. The V end was cut by 6 bases, the J end by 7 bases, with 21 bases between. The CDR3 runs to 15 residues. Germline CDR1 and CDR2: LGHNT and FRNRAP.

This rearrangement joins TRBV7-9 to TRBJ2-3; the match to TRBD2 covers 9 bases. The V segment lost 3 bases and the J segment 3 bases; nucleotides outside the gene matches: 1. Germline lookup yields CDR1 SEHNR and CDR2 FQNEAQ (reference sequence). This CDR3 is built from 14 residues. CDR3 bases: TGTGCCAGCAGCTTTAGCGGGGGTACAGATACGCAGTATTTT. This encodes CASSFSGGTDTQYF. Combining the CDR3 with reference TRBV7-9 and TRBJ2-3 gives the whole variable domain DTGVSQNPRHKITKRGQNVTFRCDPISEHNRLYWYRQTLGQGPEFLTYFQNEAQLEKSRLLSDRFSAERPKGSFSTLEIQRTEQGDSAMYLCASSFSGGTDTQYFGPGTRLTVL.

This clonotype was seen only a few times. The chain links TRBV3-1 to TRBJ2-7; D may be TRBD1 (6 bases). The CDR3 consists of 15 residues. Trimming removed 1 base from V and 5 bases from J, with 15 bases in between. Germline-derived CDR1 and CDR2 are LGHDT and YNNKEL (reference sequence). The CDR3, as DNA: TGTGCCAGCAGCCAAGGATCTATACAGGGACACGAGCAGTACTTC. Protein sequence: CASSQGSIQGHEQYF.

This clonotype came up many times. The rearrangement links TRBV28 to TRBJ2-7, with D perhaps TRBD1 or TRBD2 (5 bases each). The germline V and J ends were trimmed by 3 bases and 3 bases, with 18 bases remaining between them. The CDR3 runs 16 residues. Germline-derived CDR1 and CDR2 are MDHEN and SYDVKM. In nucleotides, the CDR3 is TGTGCCAGCAGTTTCCCAATTGGGACGGCTAACTACGAGCAGTACTTC. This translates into CASSFPIGTANYEQYF.

The CDR3 is CASSFRTGENYGYTF. The CDR3 nucleotides are TGCGCCAGCAGCTTCCGGACAGGGGAAAACTATGGCTACACCTTC. The V call is TRBV5-1, the J call TRBJ1-2, with TRBD1 matching 9 bases. V lost 2 bases, J lost 2 bases, and 4 bases stayed unmatched. Germline assignment: CDR1 SGHRS and CDR2 YFSETQ. The CDR3 totals 15 residues.

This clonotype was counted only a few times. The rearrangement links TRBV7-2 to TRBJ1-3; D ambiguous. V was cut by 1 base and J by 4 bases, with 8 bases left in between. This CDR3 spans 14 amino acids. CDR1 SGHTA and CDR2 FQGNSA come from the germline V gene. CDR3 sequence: CASSLVVVGNTIYF. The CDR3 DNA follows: TGTGCCAGCAGCTTAGTTGTGGTGGGAAACACCATATATTTT. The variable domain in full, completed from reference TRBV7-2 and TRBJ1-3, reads GAGVSQSPSNKVTEKGKDVELRCDPISGHTALYWYRQSLGQGLEFLIYFQGNSAPDKSGLPSDRFSAERTGGSVSTLTIQRTQQEDSAVYLCASSLVVVGNTIYFGEGSWLTVV.

The CDR3 is CASSLPHRWNTGELFF. The CDR3 DNA follows: TGTGCCAGCAGTTTGCCGCACCGCTGGAACACCGGGGAGCTGTTTTTT. The genes are TRBV28 and TRBJ2-2; unclear D gene. Germline loops: CDR1 MDHEN, CDR2 SYDVKM. V lost 3 bases and J 1 base, leaving 12 bases between the germline ends. The CDR3 covers 16 residues.

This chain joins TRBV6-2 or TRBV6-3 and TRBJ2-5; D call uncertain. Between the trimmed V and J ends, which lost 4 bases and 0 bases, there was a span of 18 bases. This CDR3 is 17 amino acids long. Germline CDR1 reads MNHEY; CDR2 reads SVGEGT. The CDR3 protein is CASSSPIKARHQETQYF. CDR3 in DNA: TGTGCCAGCAGTTCCCCTATTAAGGCGAGACACCAAGAGACCCAGTACTTC.

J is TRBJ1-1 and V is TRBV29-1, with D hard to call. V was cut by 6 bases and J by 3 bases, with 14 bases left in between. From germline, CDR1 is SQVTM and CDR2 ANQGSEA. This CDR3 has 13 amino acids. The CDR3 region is CSVPTFGDTEAFF. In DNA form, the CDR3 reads TGCAGCGTCCCCACCTTTGGTGACACTGAAGCTTTCTTT. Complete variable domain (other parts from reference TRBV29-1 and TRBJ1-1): SAVISQKPSRDICQRGTSLTIQCQVDSQVTMMFWYRQQPGQSLTLIATANQGSEATYESGFVIDKFPISRPNLTFSTLTVSNMSPEDSSIYLCSVPTFGDTEAFFGQGTRLTVV.

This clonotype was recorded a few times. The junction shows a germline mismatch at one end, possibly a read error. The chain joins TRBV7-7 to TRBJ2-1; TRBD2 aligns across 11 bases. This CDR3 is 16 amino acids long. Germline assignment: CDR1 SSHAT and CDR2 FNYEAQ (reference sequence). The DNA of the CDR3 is TGTGCTAGCAGCTCTACTAGCGGGAGCTCCTACAATGAGCAGTTCTTC. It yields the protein CASSSTSGSSYNEQFF.

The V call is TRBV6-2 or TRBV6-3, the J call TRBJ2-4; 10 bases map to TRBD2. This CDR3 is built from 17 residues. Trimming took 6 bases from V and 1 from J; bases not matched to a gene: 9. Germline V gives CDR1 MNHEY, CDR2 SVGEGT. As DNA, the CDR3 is TGTGCCAGCAGCCGGACTAGCGGAAAAGTGGCCAAAAACATTCAGTACTTC. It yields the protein CASSRTSGKVAKNIQYF.

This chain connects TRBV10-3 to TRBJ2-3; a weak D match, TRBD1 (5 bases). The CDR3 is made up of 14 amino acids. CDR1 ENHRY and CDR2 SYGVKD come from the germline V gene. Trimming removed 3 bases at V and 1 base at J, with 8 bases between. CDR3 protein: CAISDREGTDTQYF. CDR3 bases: TGTGCCATCAGTGACAGGGAAGGCACAGATACGCAGTATTTT.

CDR3 nucleotides: TGCGCCAGCAGCTTGAACAGCTATGGCTACACCTTC. This translates into CASSLNSYGYTF. The rearrangement links TRBV5-1 to TRBJ1-2; no reliable D call. CDR1 and CDR2 from the germline V gene are SGHRS and YFSETQ. The CDR3 spans 12 residues. V lost 1 base to trimming and J lost 4 bases, with 5 bases between them.

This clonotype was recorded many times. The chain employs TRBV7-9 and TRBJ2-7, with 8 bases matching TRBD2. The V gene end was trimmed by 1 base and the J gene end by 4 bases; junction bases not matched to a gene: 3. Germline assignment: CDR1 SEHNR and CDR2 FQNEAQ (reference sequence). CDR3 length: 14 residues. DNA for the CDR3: TGTGCCAGCAGCTTAGTAGCGGGAACGTACGAGCAGTACTTC. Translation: CASSLVAGTYEQYF.

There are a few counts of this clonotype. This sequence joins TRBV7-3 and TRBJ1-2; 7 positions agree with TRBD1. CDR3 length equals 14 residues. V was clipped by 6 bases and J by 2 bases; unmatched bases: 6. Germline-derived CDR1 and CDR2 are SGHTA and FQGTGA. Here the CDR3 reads CASRPGGENYGYTF. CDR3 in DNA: TGTGCCAGCAGACCAGGGGGAGAGAACTATGGCTACACCTTC.

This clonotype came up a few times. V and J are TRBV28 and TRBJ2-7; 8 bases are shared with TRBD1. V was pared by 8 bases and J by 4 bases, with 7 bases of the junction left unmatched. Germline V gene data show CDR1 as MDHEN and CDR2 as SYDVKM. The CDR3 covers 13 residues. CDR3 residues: CASSGTGKYEQYF. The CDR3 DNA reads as TGTGCCAGCTCAGGGACAGGAAAGTACGAGCAGTACTTC. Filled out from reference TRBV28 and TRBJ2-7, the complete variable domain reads DVKVTQSSRYLVKRTGEKVFLECVQDMDHENMFWYRQDPGLGLRLIYFSYDVKMKEKGDIPEGYSVSREKKERFSLILESASTNQTSMYLCASSGTGKYEQYFGPGTRLTVT.

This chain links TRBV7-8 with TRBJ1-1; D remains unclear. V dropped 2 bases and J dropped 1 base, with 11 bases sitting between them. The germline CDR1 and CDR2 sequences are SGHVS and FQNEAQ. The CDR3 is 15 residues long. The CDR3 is CASSLWIRRNTEAFF. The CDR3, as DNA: TGTGCCAGCAGCTTATGGATCAGGAGGAACACTGAAGCTTTCTTT.

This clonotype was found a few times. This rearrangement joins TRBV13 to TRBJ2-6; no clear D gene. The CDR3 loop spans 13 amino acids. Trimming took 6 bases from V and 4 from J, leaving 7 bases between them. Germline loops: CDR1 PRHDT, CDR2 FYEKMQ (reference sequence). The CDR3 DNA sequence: TGTGCCAGCAGTTCGTACGGGGCCAACGTCCTGACTTTC. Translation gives CASSSYGANVLTF.